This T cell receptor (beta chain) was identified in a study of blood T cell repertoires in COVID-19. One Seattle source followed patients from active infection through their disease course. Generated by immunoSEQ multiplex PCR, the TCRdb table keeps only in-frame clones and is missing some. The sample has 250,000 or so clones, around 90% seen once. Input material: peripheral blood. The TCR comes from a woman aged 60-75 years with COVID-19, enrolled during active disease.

Written as DNA, the CDR3 is TGTGCCAGCAGTGTGGGGACTCCGAACCCACTTAGGAATGAGCAGTTCTTC. Translated: CASSVGTPNPLRNEQFF. The chain combines TRBV6-1 with TRBJ2-1; D perhaps matches TRBD2 (6 bases). CDR3 size: 17 residues. V lost 4 bases, J lost 7 bases, and 23 bases lay in between. CDR1 MNHNS and CDR2 SASEGT come from the germline V gene.